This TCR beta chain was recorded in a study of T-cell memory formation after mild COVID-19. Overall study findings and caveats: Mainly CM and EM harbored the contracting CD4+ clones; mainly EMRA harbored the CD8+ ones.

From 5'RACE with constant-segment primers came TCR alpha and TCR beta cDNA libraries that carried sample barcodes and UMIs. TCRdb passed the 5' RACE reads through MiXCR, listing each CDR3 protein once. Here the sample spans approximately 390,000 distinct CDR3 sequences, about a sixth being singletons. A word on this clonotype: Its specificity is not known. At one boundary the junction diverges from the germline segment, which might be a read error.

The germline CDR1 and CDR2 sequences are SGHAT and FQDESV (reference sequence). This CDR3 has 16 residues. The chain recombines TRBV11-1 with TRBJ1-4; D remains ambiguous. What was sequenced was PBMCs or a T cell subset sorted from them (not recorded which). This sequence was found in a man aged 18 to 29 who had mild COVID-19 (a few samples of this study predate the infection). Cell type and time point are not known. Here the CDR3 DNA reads TGTGCCAGCAGCCTAGCGGGGAAGTCGGCTAATGAAAAACTGTTTTTT. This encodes CASSLAGKSANEKLFF.